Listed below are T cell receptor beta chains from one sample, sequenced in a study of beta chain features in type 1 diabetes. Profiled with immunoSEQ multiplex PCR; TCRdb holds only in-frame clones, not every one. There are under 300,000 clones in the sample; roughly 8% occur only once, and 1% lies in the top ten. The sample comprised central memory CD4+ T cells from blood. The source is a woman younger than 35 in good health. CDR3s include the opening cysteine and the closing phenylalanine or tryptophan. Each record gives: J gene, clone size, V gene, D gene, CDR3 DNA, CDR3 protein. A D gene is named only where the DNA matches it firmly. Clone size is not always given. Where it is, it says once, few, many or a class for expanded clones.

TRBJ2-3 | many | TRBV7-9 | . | TGTGCCAGCTCCGTCTGGGAGACAGATACGCAGTATTTT | CASSVWETDTQYF
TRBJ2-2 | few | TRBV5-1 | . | TGCGCCAGCAGCTTGGTGTCCACCGGGGAGCTGTTTTTT | CASSLVSTGELFF
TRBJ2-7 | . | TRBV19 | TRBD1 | TGTGCCAGTAGTTCCGGGACAGGGTACGAGCAGTACTTC | CASSSGTGYEQYF
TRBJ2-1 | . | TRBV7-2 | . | TGTGCCAGTAGGGATGGGGTGCTAGCAGGCAATGAGCAGTTCTTC | CASRDGVLAGNEQFF
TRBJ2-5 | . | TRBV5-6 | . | TGTGCCAGCAGCTTGTTGAGTAAGACCCAGTACTTC | CASSLLSKTQYF
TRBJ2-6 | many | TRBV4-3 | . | TGCGCCAGCAGCCGCGGACTTCAATCTGGGGCCAACGTCCTGACTTTC | CASSRGLQSGANVLTF
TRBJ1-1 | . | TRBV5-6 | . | TGTGCCAGCAGGGGGTTCGGATTGGGCACTGAAGCTTTCTTT | CASRGFGLGTEAFF
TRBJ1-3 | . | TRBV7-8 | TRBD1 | TGTGCCAGCGGACAGGTTCCCGTAAACACCATATATTTT | CASGQVPVNTIYF
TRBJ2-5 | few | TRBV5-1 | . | TGCGCCAGCAGCTTGGCGACAGGCGTAGAGACCCAGTACTTC | CASSLATGVETQYF
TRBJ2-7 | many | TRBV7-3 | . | TGTGCCAGCAGCTTAGACAGGTCGAACGAGCAGTACTTC | CASSLDRSNEQYF
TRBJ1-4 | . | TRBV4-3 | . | TGCGCCAGCCGACCCTCAGGGGCAACTAATGAAAAACTGTTTTTT | CASRPSGATNEKLFF
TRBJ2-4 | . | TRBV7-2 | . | TGTGCCAGCAGCTTGGGGGCCAAAAACATTCAGTACTTC | CASSLGAKNIQYF
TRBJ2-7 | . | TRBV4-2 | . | TGTGCCAGCAGCCAAGATCGCGATCCCGCGGTCTACGAGCAGTACTTC | CASSQDRDPAVYEQYF
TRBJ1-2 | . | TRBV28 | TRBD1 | TGTGCCAGCAGTTTTGTGACAGGGGACTACACCTTC | CASSFVTGDYTF
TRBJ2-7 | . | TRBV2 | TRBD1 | TGTGCCAGCAGTGAAGGACTAGACAGGGGGCGCGGGTACTTC | CASSEGLDRGRGYF
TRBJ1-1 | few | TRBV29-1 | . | TGCAGCGTTGAAGAAGGGACTCGCCAGGAAGCTTTCTTT | CSVEEGTRQEAFF
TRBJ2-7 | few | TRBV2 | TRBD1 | TGTGCCAGCAGTGCAGGGAGAGGGGGCCAGTTCAGGAAGTACTTC | CASSAGRGGQFRKYF
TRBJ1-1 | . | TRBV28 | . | TGTGCCAGCAGTTTATCAGGGTTCGGGGGTCTGGGTCGACACACTGAAGCTTTCTTT | CASSLSGFGGLGRHTEAFF
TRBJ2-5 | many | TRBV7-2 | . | TGTGCCAGCAGCTCCTATTCAGAGACCCAGTACTTC | CASSSYSETQYF
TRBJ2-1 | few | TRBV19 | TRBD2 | TGTGCCAGTAGCGGACTAGCTAACAATGAGCAGTTCTTC | CASSGLANNEQFF
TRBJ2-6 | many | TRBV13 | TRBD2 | TGTGCCAGCAGCCGAAGGGAGGGGCATGCAGGGGCCAACGTCCTGACTTTC | CASSRREGHAGANVLTF
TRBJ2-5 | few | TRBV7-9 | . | TGTGCCAGCAGCCCCCGTGGAGAGACCCAGTACTTC | CASSPRGETQYF
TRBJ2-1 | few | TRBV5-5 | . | TGTGCCAGCAGCTTGTTCCCGGACGGACCGTGGAATGAGCAGTTCTTC | CASSLFPDGPWNEQFF
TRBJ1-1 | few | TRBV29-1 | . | TGCAGCGTTCGCCTCCTTGGGTATGAAGCTTTCTTT | CSVRLLGYEAFF
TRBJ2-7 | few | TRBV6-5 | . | TGTGCCAGCAGTTCTTCCAACGACTACGAGCAGTACTTC | CASSSSNDYEQYF
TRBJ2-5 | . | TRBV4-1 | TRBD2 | TGCGCCAGCAGCCAAGCTCCCGGACTAGCGGGTTATCAAGAGACCCAGTACTTC | CASSQAPGLAGYQETQYF
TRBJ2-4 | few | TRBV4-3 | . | TGCGCCAGCAGCCCCGTCGCCATCGGGGTGATAGCCAAAAACATTCAGTACTTC | CASSPVAIGVIAKNIQYF
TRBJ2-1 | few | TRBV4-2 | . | TGTGCCAGCAGCCAAGCAGGGGTTGGTTACAATGAGCAGTTCTTC | CASSQAGVGYNEQFF
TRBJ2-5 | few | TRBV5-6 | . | TGTGCCAGCAGCTGGCCCCAGGGGACCCAGTACTTC | CASSWPQGTQYF
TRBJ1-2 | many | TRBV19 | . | TGTGCCAGTAGTATCGGATTAGGAAGCTATGGCTACACCTTC | CASSIGLGSYGYTF
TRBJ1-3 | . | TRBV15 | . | TGTGCCACCAGCAGACAGAGGGGGGACACCATATATTTT | CATSRQRGDTIYF
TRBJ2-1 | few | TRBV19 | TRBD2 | TGTGCCAGTAGTGCGGGAGGGAGTCGGAATGAGCAGTTCTTC | CASSAGGSRNEQFF
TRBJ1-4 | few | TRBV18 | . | TGTGCCAGCTCACCATTGAGTCCGGGGTTTGTGTCAGTTGAAAAACTGTTTTTT | CASSPLSPGFVSVEKLFF
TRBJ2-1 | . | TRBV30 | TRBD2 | TGTGCCAGCAGCTCCCCTAGCGGGAGAGATGAGCAGTTCTTC | CASSSPSGRDEQFF
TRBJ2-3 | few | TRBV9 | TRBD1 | TGTGCCAGCAGTCGACAAGGACAGGGGACAGATACGCAGTATTTT | CASSRQGQGTDTQYF
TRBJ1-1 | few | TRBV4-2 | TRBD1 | TGTGCCAGCAGCCTTATTGACCGGGACAGGGAAGCTTTCTTT | CASSLIDRDREAFF
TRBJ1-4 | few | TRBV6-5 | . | TGTGCCAGCAGAAGAACGGTTGGACCGGGAGAAAAACTGTTTTTT | CASRRTVGPGEKLFF
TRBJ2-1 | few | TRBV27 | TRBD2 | TGTGCCAGCAAGGTCACCCGGGCTAGCGGGAGTGATGAGCAGTTCTTC | CASKVTRASGSDEQFF
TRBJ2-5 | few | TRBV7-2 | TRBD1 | TGTGCCAGCGAAATCTCACAGGGGCCGCTTAACTTC | CASEISQGPLNF
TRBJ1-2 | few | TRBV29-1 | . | TGCAGCGTTGAAGATACAGGGTGGGCCGTTGGCTACACCTTC | CSVEDTGWAVGYTF
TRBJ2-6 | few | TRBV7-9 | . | TGTGCCAGCAGCTCACCAGGGGCCAACGTCCTGACTTTC | CASSSPGANVLTF
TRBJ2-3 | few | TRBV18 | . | TGTGCCAGCTCACCACAGGGTACTAGCACAGATACGCAGTATTTT | CASSPQGTSTDTQYF
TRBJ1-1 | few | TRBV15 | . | TGTGCCACCAGCAGAGATCCCTACCGGGACACTGAAGCTTTCTTT | CATSRDPYRDTEAFF
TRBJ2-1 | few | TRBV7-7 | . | TGTGCCAGCAGCGCCTTACAGGATTACAATGAGCAGTTCTTC | CASSALQDYNEQFF
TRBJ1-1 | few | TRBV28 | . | TGTGCCAGCAGGGACAGAAACACTGAAGCTTTCTTT | CASRDRNTEAFF
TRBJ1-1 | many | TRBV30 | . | TGTGCCTGGAGGGACCCACCTAACAGGGTAGGGATGAACACTGAAGCTTTCTTT | CAWRDPPNRVGMNTEAFF
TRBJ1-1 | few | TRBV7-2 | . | TGTGCCAGCAGCAGAACCAGTGAAGCTTTCTTT | CASSRTSEAFF
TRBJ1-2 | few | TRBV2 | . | TGTGCCAGCCTACAACAGGGCTATGGCTACACCTTC | CASLQQGYGYTF
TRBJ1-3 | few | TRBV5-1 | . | TGCGCCAGCAGCTTGAGCCAGGAGGGGAAAAACACCATATATTTT | CASSLSQEGKNTIYF
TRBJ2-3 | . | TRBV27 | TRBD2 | TGTGCCAGCAGTGGGACTAGTGCAGATACGCAGTATTTT | CASSGTSADTQYF
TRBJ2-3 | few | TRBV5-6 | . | TGTGCCAGCAGCTTGGCAGGGGGGAGGACAGATACGCAGTATTTT | CASSLAGGRTDTQYF
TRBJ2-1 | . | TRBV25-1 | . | TGTGCCAGCGGCCCCAAGGGATCGTACAATGAGCAGTTCTTC | CASGPKGSYNEQFF
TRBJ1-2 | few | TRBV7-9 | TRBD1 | TGTGCCAGCAGCTTAGGTGGGACAGGGAGTTATGGCTACACCTTC | CASSLGGTGSYGYTF
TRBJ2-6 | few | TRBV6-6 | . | TGTGCCAGCAGTGGGTGGGATGGGGCCAACGTCCTGACTTTC | CASSGWDGANVLTF